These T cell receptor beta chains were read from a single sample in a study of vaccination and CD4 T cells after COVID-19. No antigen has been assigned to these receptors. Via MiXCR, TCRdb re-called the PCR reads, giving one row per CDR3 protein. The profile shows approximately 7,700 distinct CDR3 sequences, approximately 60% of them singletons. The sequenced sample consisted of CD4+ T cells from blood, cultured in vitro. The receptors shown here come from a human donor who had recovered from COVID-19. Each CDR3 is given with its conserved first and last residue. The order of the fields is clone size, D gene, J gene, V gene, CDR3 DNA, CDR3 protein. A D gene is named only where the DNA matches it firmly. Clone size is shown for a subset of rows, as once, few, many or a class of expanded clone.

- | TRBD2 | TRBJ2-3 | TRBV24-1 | TGTGCCACCAGTGATTTGGGCCCCAATATGGGACTAGCGAAAAGCACAGATACGCAGTATTTT | CATSDLGPNMGLAKSTDTQYF
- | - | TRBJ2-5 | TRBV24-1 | TGTGCCACGCCCCTCGTTGGGCGCGGAGAGACCCAGTACTTC | CATPLVGRGETQYF
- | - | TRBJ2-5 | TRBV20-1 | TGCAGTGCTAGTATTCTGGGGACACTACAAGAGACCCAGTACTTC | CSASILGTLQETQYF
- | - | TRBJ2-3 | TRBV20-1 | TGCAGTGCGCAATGGACAGTCGATAGCACAGATACGCAGTATTTT | CSAQWTVDSTDTQYF
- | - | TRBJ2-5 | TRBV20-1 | TGCAGTGCTGCCCGGACAGCTAATGGGGAGACCCAGTACTTC | CSAARTANGETQYF
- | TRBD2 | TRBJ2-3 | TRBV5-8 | TGTGCCAGCAGCTTGCCGGGAGGGGGAGATACGCAGTATTTT | CASSLPGGGDTQYF
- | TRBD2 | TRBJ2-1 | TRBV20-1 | TGCAGTGCTTCGGGACTAGCGGGGGCTATGAATGAGCAGTTCTTC | CSASGLAGAMNEQFF
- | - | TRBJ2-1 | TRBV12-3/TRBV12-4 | TGTGCCAGCAGTCCGGACAGCTACAATGAGCAGTTCTTC | CASSPDSYNEQFF
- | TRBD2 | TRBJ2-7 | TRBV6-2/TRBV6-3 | TGTGCCAGCAGTCCGGGACTAGCGGGGGTTTCCTACGAGCAGTACTTC | CASSPGLAGVSYEQYF
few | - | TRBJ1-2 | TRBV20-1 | TGCAGTGCTAGCCAGGACTATGGCTACACCTTC | CSASQDYGYTF
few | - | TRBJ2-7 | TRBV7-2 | TGTGCCAGCAGCTCTTACTACGAGCAGTACTTC | CASSSYYEQYF
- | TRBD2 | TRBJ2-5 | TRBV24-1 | TGTGCCACCAGTGACCCCCAGCGAGCGGGGGCCGGGGAGACCCAGTACTTC | CATSDPQRAGAGETQYF
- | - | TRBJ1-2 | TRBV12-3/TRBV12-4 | TGTGCCAGCAGTTTAGGCGTTGGCATTGGGATAGCCTTGGCGGACGGCTACACCTTC | CASSLGVGIGIALADGYTF
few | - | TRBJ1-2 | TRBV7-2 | TGTGCCAGCAGCTTAGTTCGGAGCTATGGCTACACCTTC | CASSLVRSYGYTF
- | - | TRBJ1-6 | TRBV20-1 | TGCAGTGCTAGAGATGTGAAGGATAATTCACCCCTCCACTTT | CSARDVKDNSPLHF
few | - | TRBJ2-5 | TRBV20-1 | TGCAGTGCTAGTTCTTGGGATGGAAAGACCCAGTACTTC | CSASSWDGKTQYF
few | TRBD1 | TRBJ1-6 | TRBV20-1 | TGCAGTTCTTGGGACAGGGGTCCACCCCTCCACTTT | CSSWDRGPPLHF
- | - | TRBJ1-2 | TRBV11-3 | TGTGCCAGCAGCTTAGGGCAGGCCTATGGCTACACCTTC | CASSLGQAYGYTF